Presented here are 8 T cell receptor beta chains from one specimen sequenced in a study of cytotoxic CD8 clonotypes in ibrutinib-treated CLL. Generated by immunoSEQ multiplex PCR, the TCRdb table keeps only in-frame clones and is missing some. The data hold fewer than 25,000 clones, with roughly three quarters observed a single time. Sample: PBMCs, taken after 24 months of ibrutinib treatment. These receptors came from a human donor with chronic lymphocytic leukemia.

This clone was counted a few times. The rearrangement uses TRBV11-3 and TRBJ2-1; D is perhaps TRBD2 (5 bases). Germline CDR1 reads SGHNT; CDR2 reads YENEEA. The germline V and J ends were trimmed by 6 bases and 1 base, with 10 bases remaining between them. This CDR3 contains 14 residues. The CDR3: CASSLGGSYNEQFF. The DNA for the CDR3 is TGTGCCAGCAGTTTGGGCGGGTCCTACAATGAGCAGTTCTTC.

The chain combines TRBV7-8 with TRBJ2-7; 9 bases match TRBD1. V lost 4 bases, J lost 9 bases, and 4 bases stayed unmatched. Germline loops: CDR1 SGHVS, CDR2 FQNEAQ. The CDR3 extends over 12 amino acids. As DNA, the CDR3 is TGTGCCAGCAGCTGGGGACAGGGAATGCAGTACTTC. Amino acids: CASSWGQGMQYF.

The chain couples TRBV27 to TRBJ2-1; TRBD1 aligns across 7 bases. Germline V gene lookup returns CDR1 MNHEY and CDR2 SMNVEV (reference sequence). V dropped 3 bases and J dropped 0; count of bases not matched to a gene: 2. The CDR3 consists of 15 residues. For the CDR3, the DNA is TGTGCCAGCAGTTTGGGACAGAACTCCTACAATGAGCAGTTCTTC. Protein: CASSLGQNSYNEQFF.

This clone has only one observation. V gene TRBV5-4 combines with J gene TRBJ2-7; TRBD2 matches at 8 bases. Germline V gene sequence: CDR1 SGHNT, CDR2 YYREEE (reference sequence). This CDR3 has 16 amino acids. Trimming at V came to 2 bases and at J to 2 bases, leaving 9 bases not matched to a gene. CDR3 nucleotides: TGTGCCAGCAGCTTCTGGACGGGGGGGTCCCCCTACGAGCAGTACTTC. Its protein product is CASSFWTGGSPYEQYF.

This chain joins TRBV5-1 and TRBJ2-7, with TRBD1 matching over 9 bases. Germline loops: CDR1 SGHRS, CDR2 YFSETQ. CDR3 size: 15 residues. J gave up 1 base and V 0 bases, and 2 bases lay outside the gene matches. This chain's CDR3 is CASSLAQGASYEQYF. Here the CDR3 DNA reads TGCGCCAGCAGCTTGGCACAGGGGGCGTCCTACGAGCAGTACTTC.

The CDR3 loop reads CASRANYGAYEQYF. The CDR3 DNA follows: TGTGCCAGCAGAGCAAACTATGGGGCCTACGAGCAGTACTTC. This chain links TRBV11-3 with TRBJ2-7; D ambiguous. Trimming took off 6 bases at V and 2 bases at J, with 14 bases between the two ends. Germline V gives CDR1 SGHNT, CDR2 YENEEA. This CDR3 comprises 14 residues.

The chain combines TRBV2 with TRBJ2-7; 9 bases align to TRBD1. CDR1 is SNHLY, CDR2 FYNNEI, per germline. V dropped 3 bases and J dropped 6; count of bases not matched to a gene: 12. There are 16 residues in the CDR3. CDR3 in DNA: TGTGCCAGCAGTGATGGGACCGGGACAGGGTTTAGCGAGCAGTACTTC. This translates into CASSDGTGTGFSEQYF.

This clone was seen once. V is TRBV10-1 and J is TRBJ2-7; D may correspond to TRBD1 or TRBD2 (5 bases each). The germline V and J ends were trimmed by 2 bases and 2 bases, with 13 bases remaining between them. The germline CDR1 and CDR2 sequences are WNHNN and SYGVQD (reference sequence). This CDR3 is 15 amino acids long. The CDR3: CASSERDLPAYEQYF. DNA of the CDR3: TGCGCCAGCAGTGAGCGGGACCTTCCCGCCTACGAGCAGTACTTC.